The 11 T cell receptor beta chains reported below all come from one sample, sequenced in a study of CD8 T cells in Susac syndrome (dated 2019 in TCRdb). Receptor libraries were prepared by the immunoSEQ multiplex PCR assay. RNA was extracted using the RNeasy kit, and roughly 0.45 to 1 ug of the RNA was reverse transcribed with random hexamers. TCRdb applied fastp at Q25 and MiXCR to the public reads, then kept only in-frame beta chains. Each record represents a unique CDR3 protein, reported with the most common genes and DNA among its rows. Within this sample are roughly 140,000 distinct CDR3 sequences, with approximately 94% of them counted one time only. The ten largest clones take up roughly 0.21% of the sample. The sample consisted of CD8+ T cells from PBMCs. Every receptor here comes from a human donor with multiple sclerosis.

The chain uses TRBV5-6 and TRBJ2-1; a possible D gene is TRBD1 (5 bases). Germline V gene sequence: CDR1 SGHDT, CDR2 YYEEEE. The CDR3 runs to 13 residues. Trimming removed 0 bases from V and 9 bases from J, with 10 bases in between. CDR3 region: CASSLGTFTEQFF. In DNA form, the CDR3 reads TGTGCCAGCAGCTTGGGGACATTCACTGAGCAGTTCTTC.

This chain joins TRBV29-1 and TRBJ2-3; 7 positions match TRBD1. The CDR3 is 14 residues long. The trim removed 7 bases at V and 4 bases at J, leaving 11 bases unmatched. CDR1 is SQVTM, CDR2 ANQGSEA, per germline. This CDR3 reads CSGLYSTGPDTQYF. As DNA, the CDR3 is TGCAGCGGCCTATATTCGACAGGGCCAGATACGCAGTATTTT.

This clonotype was detected once. V usage is TRBV25-1 and J usage is TRBJ2-5, with TRBD2 as a possible D gene (7 bases). Trimming shortened V by 8 bases and J by 2 bases, and 15 bases separated the two germline ends. The CDR3 runs 14 residues. CDR1 is MGHDK, CDR2 SYGVNS, per germline. The CDR3: CASWSGGRQETQYF. The CDR3 region has the DNA TGTGCCAGCTGGTCCGGGGGGCGGCAAGAGACCCAGTACTTC.

The rearrangement links TRBV10-3 to TRBJ1-1; D possibly corresponds to TRBD1 (5 bases). The V gene's germline CDR1 is ENHRY and CDR2 SYGVKD. Trimming removed 6 bases from V and 3 bases from J, with 14 bases in between. This CDR3 contains 14 residues. CDR3 in DNA: TGTGCCATCAGCGACCAGGGAGGGGACACTGAAGCTTTCTTT. Protein product: CAISDQGGDTEAFF.

This clonotype came up a few times. The rearrangement uses TRBV7-9 and TRBJ1-1; 8 bases line up with TRBD1. The trim removed 4 bases at V and 7 bases at J, leaving 2 bases unmatched. This CDR3 has 12 amino acids. The germline CDR1 and CDR2 sequences are SEHNR and FQNEAQ (reference sequence). CDR3 amino acids: CASSSGQGEAFF. CDR3 sequence (DNA): TGTGCCAGCAGCTCCGGACAGGGTGAAGCTTTCTTT.

This rearrangement joins TRBV27 to TRBJ2-4, with TRBD2 as a possible D gene (6 bases). Trimming pared 5 bases from V and 7 bases from J, leaving 15 bases between. The CDR3 totals 14 residues. Germline assignment: CDR1 MNHEY and CDR2 SMNVEV (reference sequence). The CDR3 coding sequence is TGTGCCAGCAGTGGGGGGACCGGTGGGAACATTCAGTACTTC. Translating it yields CASSGGTGGNIQYF.

The rearrangement uses TRBV20-1 and TRBJ2-7, with D perhaps matching TRBD1 or TRBD2 (5 bases each). In germline, CDR1 is DFQATT, CDR2 SNEGSKA (reference sequence). Trimming removed 0 bases at V and 5 bases at J, with 8 bases between. The CDR3 runs to 12 residues. In DNA, the CDR3 is TGCAGTGCTAGAGAGTGGGACGACGAGCAGTACTTC. Protein: CSAREWDDEQYF.

This chain joins TRBV4-1 and TRBJ1-5; maybe TRBD1 (5 bases). With 6 bases removed from V and 6 bases from J, the gap between germline ends came to 12 bases. The germline CDR1 and CDR2 sequences are MGHRA and YSYEKL. This CDR3 spans 13 amino acids. Written as DNA, the CDR3 is TGCGCCAGCAGGGGGAGCGGGGGTCAGCCCCAGCATTTT. Translating gives CASRGSGGQPQHF.

The chain joins TRBV11-2 to TRBJ2-4, with D perhaps assigned TRBD1 or TRBD2 (6 bases each). This CDR3 is built from 15 residues. Trimming took 5 bases from V and 1 from J, leaving 12 bases between them. CDR1 SGHAT and CDR2 FQNNGV come from the germline V gene. CDR3 region: CASSLPGAAKNIQYF. For the CDR3, the DNA is TGTGCCAGCAGCCTCCCGGGGGCCGCCAAAAACATTCAGTACTTC.

This sequence joins TRBV13 and TRBJ2-7; 10 bases are shared with TRBD1. The CDR3 is 15 residues long. With V trimmed by 5 bases and J by 3 bases, 7 bases remained unmatched. Germline CDR1 reads PRHDT; CDR2 reads FYEKMQ (reference sequence). CDR3 in DNA: TGTGCCAGCAGCCCGGGACAGGGGCACCACTACGAGCAGTACTTC. Its protein product is CASSPGQGHHYEQYF.

V and J are TRBV5-1 and TRBJ2-3, with D possibly TRBD1 on 6 matching bases. The V end was cut by 0 bases, the J end by 4 bases, with 9 bases between. The germline CDR1 and CDR2 sequences are SGHRS and YFSETQ. CDR3 length: 14 amino acids. This CDR3 is CASSLVGAPDTQYF. As DNA, the CDR3 is TGCGCCAGCAGCTTGGTGGGGGCCCCAGATACGCAGTATTTT.